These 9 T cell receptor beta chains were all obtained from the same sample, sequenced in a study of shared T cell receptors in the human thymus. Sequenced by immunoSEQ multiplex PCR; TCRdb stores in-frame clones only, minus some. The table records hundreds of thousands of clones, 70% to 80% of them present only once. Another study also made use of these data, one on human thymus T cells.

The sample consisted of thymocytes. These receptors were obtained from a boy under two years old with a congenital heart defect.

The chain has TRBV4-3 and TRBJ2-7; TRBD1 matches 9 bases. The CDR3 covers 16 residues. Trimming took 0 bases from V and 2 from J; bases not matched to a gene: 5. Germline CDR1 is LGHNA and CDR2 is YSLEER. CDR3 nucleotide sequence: TGCGCCAGCAGCCAAGAAGGACAGGGGTCCCCCTACGAGCAGTACTTC. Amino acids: CASSQEGQGSPYEQYF.

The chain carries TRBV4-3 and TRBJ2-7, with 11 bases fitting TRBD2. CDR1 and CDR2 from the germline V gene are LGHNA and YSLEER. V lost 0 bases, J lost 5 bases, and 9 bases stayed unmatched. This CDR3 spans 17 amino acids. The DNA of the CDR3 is TGCGCCAGCAGCCAAGACTATAGCGGGAGGGCCGTACACGAGCAGTACTTC. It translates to CASSQDYSGRAVHEQYF.

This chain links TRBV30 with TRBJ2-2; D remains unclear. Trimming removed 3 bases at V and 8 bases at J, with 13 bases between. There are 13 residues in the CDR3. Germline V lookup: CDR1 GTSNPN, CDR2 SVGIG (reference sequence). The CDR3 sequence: CAWSEDYLGELFF. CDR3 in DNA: TGTGCCTGGAGCGAGGATTACCTAGGGGAGCTGTTTTTT.

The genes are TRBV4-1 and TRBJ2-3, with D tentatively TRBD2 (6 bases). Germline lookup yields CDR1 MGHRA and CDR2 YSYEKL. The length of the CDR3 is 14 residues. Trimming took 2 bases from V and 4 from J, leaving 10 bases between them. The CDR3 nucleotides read TGCGCCAGCAGCCAAAAGACTAGGGCAGATACGCAGTATTTT. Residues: CASSQKTRADTQYF.

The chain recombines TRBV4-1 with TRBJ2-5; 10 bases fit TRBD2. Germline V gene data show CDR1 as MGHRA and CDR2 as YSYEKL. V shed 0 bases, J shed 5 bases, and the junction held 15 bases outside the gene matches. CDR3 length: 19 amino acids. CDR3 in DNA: TGCGCCAGCAGCCAAGATGAAGCGGGAGGGGAAGGGGCATCGGAGACCCAGTACTTC. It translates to CASSQDEAGGEGASETQYF.

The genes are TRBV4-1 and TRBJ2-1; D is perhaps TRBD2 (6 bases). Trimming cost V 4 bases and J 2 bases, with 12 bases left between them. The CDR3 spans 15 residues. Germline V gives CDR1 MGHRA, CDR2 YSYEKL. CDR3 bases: TGCGCCAGCAGCCCGGGACTTTTCCCCTACAATGAGCAGTTCTTC. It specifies CASSPGLFPYNEQFF.

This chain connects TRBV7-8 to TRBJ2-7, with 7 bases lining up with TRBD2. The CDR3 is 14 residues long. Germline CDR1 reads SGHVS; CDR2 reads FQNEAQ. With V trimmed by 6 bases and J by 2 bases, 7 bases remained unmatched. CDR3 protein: CASSPGTKAYEQYF. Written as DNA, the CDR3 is TGTGCCAGCAGTCCCGGGACTAAGGCCTACGAGCAGTACTTC.

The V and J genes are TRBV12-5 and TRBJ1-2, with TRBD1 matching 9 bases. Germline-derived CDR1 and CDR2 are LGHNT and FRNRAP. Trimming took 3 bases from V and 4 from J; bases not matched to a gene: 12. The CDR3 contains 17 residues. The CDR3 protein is CASGLFLWDREPYGYTF. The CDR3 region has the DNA TGTGCTAGTGGTTTATTCTTGTGGGACAGGGAACCCTATGGCTACACCTTC. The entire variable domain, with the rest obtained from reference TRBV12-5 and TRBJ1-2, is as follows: DARVTQTPRHKVTEMGQEVTMRCQPILGHNTVFWYRQTMMQGLELLAYFRNRAPLDDSGMPKDRFSAEMPDATLATLKIQPSEPRDSAVYFCASGLFLWDREPYGYTFGSGTRLTVV.

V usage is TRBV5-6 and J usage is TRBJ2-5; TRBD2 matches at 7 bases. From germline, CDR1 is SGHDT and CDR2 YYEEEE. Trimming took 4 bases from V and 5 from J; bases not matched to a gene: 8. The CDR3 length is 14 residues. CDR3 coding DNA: TGTGCCAGCAGCCAACGTGCGGGAGTGGAGACCCAGTACTTC. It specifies CASSQRAGVETQYF. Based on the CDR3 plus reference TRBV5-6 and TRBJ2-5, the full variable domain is DAGVTQSPTHLIKTRGQQVTLRCSPKSGHDTVSWYQQALGQGPQFIFQYYEEEERQRGNFPDRFSGHQFPNYSSELNVNALLLGDSALYLCASSQRAGVETQYFGPGTRLLVL.